The clone carrying this TCR beta chain was recorded many times. This specimen belongs to a study of molecular identifiers for immune sequencing clone quantification. A single record per CDR3 protein comes from TCRdb applying MiXCR to the PCR reads. Of about 320,000 distinct CDR3 sequences in the sample, 20% to 25% were seen once. CDR3 length equals 17 residues. Trimming took 3 bases from V and 1 from J; bases not matched to a gene: 12. CDR1 is DFQATT, CDR2 SNEGSKA, per germline (reference sequence). This chain joins TRBV20-1 and TRBJ2-3; 8 bases map to TRBD2. This sequence was found in a human donor in good health. Some libraries in this study had Jurkat cell RNA spiked in. The sample taken for sequencing was naive CD8+ T cells from blood, with Jurkat cell RNA spiked in. Subset of the sample: FACS-sorted CD8+CD4-CCR7+CD45RA+ naive T cells. DNA of the CDR3: TGCAGTGCTAGTTATATCGGGGGGGCCCTCGGCACAGATACGCAGTATTTT. It codes for CSASYIGGALGTDTQYF.